This paragraph reports one TCR beta chain. Its antigen is still unknown. Random hexamers served to reverse transcribe about 0.5 to 1 ug RNA. The immunoSEQ assay covered 54 Vbeta and 13 Jbeta segments for CDR3. MiXCR, applied by TCRdb to the immunoSEQ multiplex PCR reads, yields one record per CDR3 protein. Of approximately 120,000 distinct CDR3 sequences in the sample, 85% to 95% were seen once. These data are taken from a study of CD8 T cells in Susac syndrome. CDR1 is SGHTA, CDR2 FQGNSA, per germline. The CDR3 totals 17 residues. The V gene lost 1 base and the J gene lost 0 bases, with 13 bases spanning the gap. TCR beta from blood CD8+ and CD4+ T cells was sequenced. Study results and limitations: As the study acknowledged, the number of individuals in its TCR sequencing and HLA analysis was relatively small.

The genes are TRBV7-2 and TRBJ1-5; D unclear. This TCR was recovered from a human donor in good health. Sequenced sample: CD8+ T cells from PBMCs. The CDR3 protein is CASSLGASRYSNQPQHF. For the CDR3, the DNA is TGTGCCAGCAGCTTAGGCGCCAGCCGTTATAGCAATCAGCCCCAGCATTTT.